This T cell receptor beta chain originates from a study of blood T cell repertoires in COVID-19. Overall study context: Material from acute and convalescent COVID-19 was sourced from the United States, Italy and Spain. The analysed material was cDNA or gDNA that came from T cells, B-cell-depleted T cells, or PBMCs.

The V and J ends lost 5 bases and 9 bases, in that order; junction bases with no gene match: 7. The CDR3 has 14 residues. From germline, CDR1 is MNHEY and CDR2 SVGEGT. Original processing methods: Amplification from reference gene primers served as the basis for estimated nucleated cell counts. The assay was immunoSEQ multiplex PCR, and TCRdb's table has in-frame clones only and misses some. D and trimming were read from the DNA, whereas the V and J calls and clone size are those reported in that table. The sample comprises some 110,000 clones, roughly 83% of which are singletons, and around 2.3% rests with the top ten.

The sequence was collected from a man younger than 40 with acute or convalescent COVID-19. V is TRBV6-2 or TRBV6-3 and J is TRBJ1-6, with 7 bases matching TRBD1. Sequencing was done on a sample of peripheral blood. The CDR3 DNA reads TGTGCCAGCAGTGCCCAGGGGGGATTTTCACCCCTCCACTTT. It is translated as CASSAQGGFSPLHF.